The clone carrying this TCR beta chain was seen a few times. Antigen unknown. CDR3 length: 11 residues. CDR1 and CDR2 from the germline V gene are GTSNPN and SVGIG (reference sequence). V lost 1 base to trimming and J lost 3 bases, with 4 bases between them. The method was immunoSEQ multiplex PCR; TCRdb's version includes in-frame clones alone and lacks a portion of them. The table records 12,000 or so clones, approximately 73% of them present only once. The sample comes from a study of somatic mutations in cytotoxic T cells in rheumatoid arthritis. About the research overall: A subset of V beta antibody-stained T-cell populations was isolated by flow sorting, reaching nearly 100% purity, and this subset included V beta1+ cells that went on to TCRB sequencing. Study-wide results and limits: In the expanded CD8+ clones, the antigen targets remained unknown.

Blood donors with median age about 50 years (range roughly 21-70), around 58% female, served as healthy controls. Positively selected by magnetic beads, CD4+ and CD8+ cells were purity-checked by flow cytometry. This chain joins TRBV30 and TRBJ2-7, with no clear D. The TCR comes from a woman in her forties in good health. Sequenced material: CD8+ T cells sorted from blood. CDR3 DNA: TGTGCCTGGAGTGAATACTACGAGCAGTACTTC. It specifies CAWSEYYEQYF.